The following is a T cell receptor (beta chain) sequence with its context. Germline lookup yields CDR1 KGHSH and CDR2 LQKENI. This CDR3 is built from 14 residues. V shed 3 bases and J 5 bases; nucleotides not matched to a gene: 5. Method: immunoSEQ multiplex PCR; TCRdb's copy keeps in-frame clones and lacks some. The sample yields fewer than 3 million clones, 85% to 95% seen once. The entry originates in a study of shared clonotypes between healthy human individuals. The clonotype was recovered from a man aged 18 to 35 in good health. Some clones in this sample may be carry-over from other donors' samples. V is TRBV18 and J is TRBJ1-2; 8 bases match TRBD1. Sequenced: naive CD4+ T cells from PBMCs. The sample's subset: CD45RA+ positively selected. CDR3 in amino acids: CASSPYRGEYGYTF. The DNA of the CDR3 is TGTGCCAGCTCACCTTACAGGGGGGAGTATGGCTACACCTTC.